This T cell receptor beta chain was recovered during a study of memory CD4+ T cells and cytomegalovirus serostatus. Per the original methods: After removing out-of-frame reads, over 2 million distinct TCRbeta sequences remained. Profiled with immunoSEQ multiplex PCR; TCRdb holds only in-frame clones, not every one. For V, J and clone size, that table is used; D and trimming come from the DNA. This sample has some 87,000 clones; about 80% occur once, and the top ten carry about 4%. The CDR3 covers 13 residues. Trimming shortened V by 7 bases and J by 0 bases, and 10 bases separated the two germline ends. The germline CDR1 and CDR2 sequences are MNHEY and SMNVEV (reference sequence). Single viable CD3+CD4+CD8-CD45RO+ cells were sorted as the memory CD4+ T cells.

This receptor was obtained from an adult in good health and CMV-seropositive. Sequenced material: memory CD4+ T cells from blood. The chain links TRBV27 to TRBJ2-7; D gene uncertain. The CDR3 DNA sequence: TGTGCCAGCATTGGTGGCGGCTCCTACGAGCAGTACTTC. It translates to CASIGGGSYEQYF.